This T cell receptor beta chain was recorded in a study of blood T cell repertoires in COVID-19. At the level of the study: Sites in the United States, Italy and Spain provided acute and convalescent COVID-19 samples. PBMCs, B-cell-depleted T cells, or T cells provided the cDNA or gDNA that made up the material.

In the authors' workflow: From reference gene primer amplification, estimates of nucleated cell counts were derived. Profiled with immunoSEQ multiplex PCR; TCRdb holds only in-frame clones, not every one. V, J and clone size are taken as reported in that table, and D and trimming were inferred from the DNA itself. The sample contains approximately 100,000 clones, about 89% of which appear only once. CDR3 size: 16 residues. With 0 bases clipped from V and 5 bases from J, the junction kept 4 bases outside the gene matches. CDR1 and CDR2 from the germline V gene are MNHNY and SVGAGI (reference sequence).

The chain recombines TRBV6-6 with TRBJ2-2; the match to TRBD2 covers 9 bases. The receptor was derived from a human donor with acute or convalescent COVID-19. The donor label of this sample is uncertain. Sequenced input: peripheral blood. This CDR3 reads CASSYSSGRLTGELFF. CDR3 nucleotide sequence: TGTGCCAGCAGTTACTCGAGCGGGAGGCTTACCGGGGAGCTGTTTTTT.